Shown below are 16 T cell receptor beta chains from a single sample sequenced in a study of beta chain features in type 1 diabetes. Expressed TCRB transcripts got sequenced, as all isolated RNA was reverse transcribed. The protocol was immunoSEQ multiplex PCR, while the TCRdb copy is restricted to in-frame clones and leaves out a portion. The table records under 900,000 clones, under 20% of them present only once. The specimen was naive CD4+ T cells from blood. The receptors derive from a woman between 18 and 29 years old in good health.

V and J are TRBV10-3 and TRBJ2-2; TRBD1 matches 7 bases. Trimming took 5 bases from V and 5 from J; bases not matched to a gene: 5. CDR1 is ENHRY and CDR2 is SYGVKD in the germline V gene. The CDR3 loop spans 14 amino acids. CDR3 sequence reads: CAISTIQGTGELFF. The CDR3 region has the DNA TGTGCCATCAGTACCATACAGGGGACCGGGGAGCTGTTTTTT.

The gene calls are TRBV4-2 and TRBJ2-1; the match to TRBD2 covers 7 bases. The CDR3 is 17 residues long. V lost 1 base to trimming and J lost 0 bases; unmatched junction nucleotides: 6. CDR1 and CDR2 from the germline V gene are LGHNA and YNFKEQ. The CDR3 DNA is TGTGCCAGCAGCCAAGGCCTAGCGGATTTCTCCTACAATGAGCAGTTCTTC. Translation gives CASSQGLADFSYNEQFF.

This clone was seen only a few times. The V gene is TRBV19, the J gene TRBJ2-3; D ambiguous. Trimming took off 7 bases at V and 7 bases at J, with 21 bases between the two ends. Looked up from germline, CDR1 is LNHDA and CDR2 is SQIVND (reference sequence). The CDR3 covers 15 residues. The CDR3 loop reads CASKRTHGNSYTQYF. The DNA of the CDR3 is TGTGCCAGTAAAAGGACCCATGGTAATTCGTATACGCAGTATTTT.

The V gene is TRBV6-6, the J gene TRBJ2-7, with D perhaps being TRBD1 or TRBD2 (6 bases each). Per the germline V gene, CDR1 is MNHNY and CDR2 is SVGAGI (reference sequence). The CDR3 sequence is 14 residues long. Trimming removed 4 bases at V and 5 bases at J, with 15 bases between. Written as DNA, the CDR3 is TGTGCCAGCAGTTCCACTAGGGGGGTAGACGAGCAGTACTTC. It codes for CASSSTRGVDEQYF.

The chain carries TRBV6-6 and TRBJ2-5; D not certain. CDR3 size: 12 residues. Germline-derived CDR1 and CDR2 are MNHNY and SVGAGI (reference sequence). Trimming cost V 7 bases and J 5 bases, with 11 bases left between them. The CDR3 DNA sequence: TGTGCCAGCACAGGTTTGGGGGAGACCCAGTACTTC. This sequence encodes CASTGLGETQYF.

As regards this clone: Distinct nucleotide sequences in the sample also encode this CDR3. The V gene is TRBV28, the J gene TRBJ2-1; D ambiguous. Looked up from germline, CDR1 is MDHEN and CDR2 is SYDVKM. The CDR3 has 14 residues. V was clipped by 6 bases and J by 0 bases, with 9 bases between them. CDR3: CASRELSSYNEQFF. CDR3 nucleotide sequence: TGTGCCAGCAGGGAGTTGAGCTCCTACAATGAGCAGTTCTTC.

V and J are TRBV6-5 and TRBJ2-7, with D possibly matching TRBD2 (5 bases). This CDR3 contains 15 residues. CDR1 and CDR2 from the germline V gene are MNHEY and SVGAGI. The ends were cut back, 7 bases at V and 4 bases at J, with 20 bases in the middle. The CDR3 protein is CASTLGEGGRYEQYF. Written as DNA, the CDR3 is TGTGCCAGCACCCTAGGTGAGGGCGGTCGGTACGAGCAGTACTTC.

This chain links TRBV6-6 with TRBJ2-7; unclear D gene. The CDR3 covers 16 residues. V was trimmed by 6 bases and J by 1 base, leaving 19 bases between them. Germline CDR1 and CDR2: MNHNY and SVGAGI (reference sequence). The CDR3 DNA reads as TGTGCCAGCAGCCCCCTCTTTACACTACTGTCCTACGAGCAGTACTTC. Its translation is CASSPLFTLLSYEQYF.

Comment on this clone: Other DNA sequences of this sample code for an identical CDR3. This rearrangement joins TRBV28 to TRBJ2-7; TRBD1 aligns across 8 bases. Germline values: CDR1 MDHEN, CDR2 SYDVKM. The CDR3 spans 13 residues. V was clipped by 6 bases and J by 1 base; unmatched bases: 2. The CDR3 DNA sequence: TGTGCCAGCAGAAGACAGGGGTCCTACGAGCAGTACTTC. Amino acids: CASRRQGSYEQYF.

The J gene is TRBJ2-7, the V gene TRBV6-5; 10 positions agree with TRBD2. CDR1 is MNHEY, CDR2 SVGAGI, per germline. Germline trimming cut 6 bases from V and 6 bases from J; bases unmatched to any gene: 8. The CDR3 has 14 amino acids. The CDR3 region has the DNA TGTGCCAGCAGGGCGGGACTAGCGTTCGGCGAGCAGTACTTC. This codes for CASRAGLAFGEQYF.

This CDR3 reads CASRHRGRRTDTQYF. The CDR3 DNA reads TGCGCCAGCAGGCACAGGGGTCGCCGCACAGATACGCAGTATTTT. The rearrangement uses TRBV4-1 and TRBJ2-3, with 7 bases identical to TRBD1. V shed 6 bases and J 1 base; nucleotides not matched to a gene: 7. CDR3 length equals 15 residues. From germline, CDR1 is MGHRA and CDR2 YSYEKL.

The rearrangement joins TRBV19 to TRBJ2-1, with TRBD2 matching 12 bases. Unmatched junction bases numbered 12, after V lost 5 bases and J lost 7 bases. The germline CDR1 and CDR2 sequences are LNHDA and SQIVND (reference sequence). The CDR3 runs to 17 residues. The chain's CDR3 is CASSHRRLAGVGNEQFF. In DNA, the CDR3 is TGTGCCAGTAGTCACCGTCGACTAGCGGGAGTTGGTAATGAGCAGTTCTTC.

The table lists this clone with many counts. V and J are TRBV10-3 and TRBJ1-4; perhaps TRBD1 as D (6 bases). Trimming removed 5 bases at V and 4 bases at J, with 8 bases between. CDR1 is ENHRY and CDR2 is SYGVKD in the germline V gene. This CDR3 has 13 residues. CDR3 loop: CAISTGYNEKLFF. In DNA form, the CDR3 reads TGTGCCATCAGTACAGGGTATAATGAAAAACTGTTTTTT.

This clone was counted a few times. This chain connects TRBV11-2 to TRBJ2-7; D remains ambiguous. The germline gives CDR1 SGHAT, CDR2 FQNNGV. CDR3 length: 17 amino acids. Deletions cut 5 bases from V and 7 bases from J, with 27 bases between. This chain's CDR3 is CASSTLRTRGPYREQYF. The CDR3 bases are TGTGCCAGCAGCACCCTTCGCACCCGTGGCCCCTACCGGGAGCAGTACTTC.

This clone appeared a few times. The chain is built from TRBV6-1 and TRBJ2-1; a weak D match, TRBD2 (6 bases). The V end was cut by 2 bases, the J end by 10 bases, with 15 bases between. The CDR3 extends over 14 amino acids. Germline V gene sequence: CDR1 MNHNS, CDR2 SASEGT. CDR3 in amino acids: CASSERVGRGEQFF. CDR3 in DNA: TGTGCCAGCAGTGAAAGGGTGGGCCGGGGGGAGCAGTTCTTC.

The CDR3 sequence: CASSSRGTSGTGELFF. CDR3 nucleotide sequence: TGTGCCAGCAGCTCCCGCGGGACTAGCGGGACCGGGGAGCTGTTTTTT. The gene calls are TRBV7-2 and TRBJ2-2; 12 nucleotides line up with TRBD2. Germline V gene lookup returns CDR1 SGHTA and CDR2 FQGNSA. V lost 4 bases, J lost 5 bases, and 5 bases stayed unmatched. The CDR3 runs to 16 residues.